This T cell receptor (beta chain) stems from a study of shared clonotypes between healthy human individuals. This CDR3 is built from 14 residues. With V trimmed by 1 base and J by 6 bases, 4 bases remained unmatched. Germline-derived CDR1 and CDR2 are SGHTA and FQGNSA. Repertoires were generated with immunoSEQ multiplex PCR, while TCRdb's copy carries only in-frame clones and drops some. The data hold over 2 million clones, with 95% observed a single time. The sequence came from a man between 18 and 35 years old in good health. Sequenced material: naive CD4+ T cells sorted from blood. Described subset: CD45RA+ positively selected. The rearrangement links TRBV7-2 to TRBJ2-7; 9 bases line up with TRBD2. CDR3 DNA: TGTGCCAGCAGCTTAGTGCTAGCGGGATCCGAGCAGTACTTC. It encodes CASSLVLAGSEQYF.